This T cell receptor beta chain was identified in a study of identical twins. Each CDR3 protein is one row after TCRdb ran MiXCR on the 5' RACE reads. The sample contains approximately 230,000 distinct CDR3 sequences, 6.5% of which appear only once. Findings of the study overall: Out-of-frame alpha sequences shared between twins exhibited an excess of low generation probability. Sequences that were beta out-of-frame showed weaker excess twin sharing. Partial confounding of zero-insertion analyses by invariant MAIT and iNKT cells was possible.

The J segment lost 11 bases and the V segment lost 5 bases, leaving 14 bases of the junction unmatched. The CDR3 sequence is 14 residues long. CDR1 is SGHRS, CDR2 YFSETQ, per germline. This clonotype was counted at least ten times. Its antigen is not known. This sample was also put to use in a study of T cells expressing NK-cell markers.

The V and J genes are TRBV5-1 and TRBJ1-1; 8 bases align to TRBD1. The sequenced sample consisted of CD8+ T cells sorted from blood. The receptor comes from a woman aged 18-35 years in good health. CDR3 sequence: CASSSDRDKSTAFF. Here the CDR3 DNA reads TGCGCCAGCAGTTCGGACAGGGATAAATCGACGGCTTTCTTT.